Listed below are T cell receptor beta chains from one sample, sequenced in a study of Graves' ophthalmopathy and Graves' hyperthyroidism. MiXCR, run by TCRdb on the multiplex PCR reads, gives a single entry per CDR3 protein. Among about 220,000 distinct CDR3 sequences listed, 20% to 25% were seen once. Sequencing input: peripheral blood. The origin of the receptors is a woman in her forties or fifties with Graves' ophthalmopathy. Each CDR3 is given with its conserved first and last residue. The D gene is left open where the match is weak. Size is stated for part of the rows, as once, few or many counts, or as a class when the clone is expanded.

D gene,CDR3 length,J gene,V gene,clone size,CDR3 DNA,CDR3 protein
.,15,TRBJ2-5,TRBV6-2/TRBV6-3,.,TGTGCCAGCAGTACCTCGGACATCGGAAAAGAGACCCAGTACTTC,CASSTSDIGKETQYF
.,13,TRBJ2-5,TRBV7-9,many,TGTGCCAGCAGCTTCTGGCTAGAAGAGACCCAGTACTTC,CASSFWLEETQYF
TRBD1,14,TRBJ2-7,TRBV28,.,TGTGCCAGCAGACCGGGACAGCCAGCCTACGAGCAGTACTTC,CASRPGQPAYEQYF
.,14,TRBJ2-5,TRBV5-1,few,TGCGCCAGCAGCTCTCAGACAGGCCAAGAGACCCAGTACTTC,CASSSQTGQETQYF
.,15,TRBJ1-5,TRBV7-2,many,TGTGCCAGCAGCCCGCGGGGGCAGGGCAATCAGCCCCAGCATTTT,CASSPRGQGNQPQHF
.,15,TRBJ2-5,TRBV6-5,many,TGTGCCAGCAGTTACGGAGGGACGGTGGGCGAGACCCAGTACTTC,CASSYGGTVGETQYF
.,12,TRBJ2-7,TRBV19,many,TGTGCCAGTAGTATTCAAGGGGAAAAGCAGTACTTC,CASSIQGEKQYF
.,17,TRBJ2-4,TRBV6-2/TRBV6-3,many,TGTGCCAGCAGTTACTCGATCGCATACCTAGCCAAAAACATTCAGTACTTC,CASSYSIAYLAKNIQYF
TRBD1,18,TRBJ1-6,TRBV4-2,many,TGTGCCAGCAGCCTAGACATCGGACAGGGTTTTTCGAATTCACCCCTCCACTTT,CASSLDIGQGFSNSPLHF
.,13,TRBJ2-2,TRBV16,.,TGTGCCAGCAGCCAATCTGTCACCGGGGAGCTGTTTTTT,CASSQSVTGELFF
TRBD1,13,TRBJ1-2,TRBV7-9,many,TGTGCCAGCAGCTTCACAGGGGGCTATGGCTACACCTTC,CASSFTGGYGYTF
TRBD1,14,TRBJ2-7,TRBV6-1,many,TGTGCCAGCAGGGAGACAGGGTCAACCTACGAGCAGTACTTC,CASRETGSTYEQYF
.,15,TRBJ2-7,TRBV19,.,TGTGCCAGTAGCCCCCGCCGGGACACAACCTACGAGCAGTACTTC,CASSPRRDTTYEQYF
.,11,TRBJ1-2,TRBV6-1,many,TGTGCCAGCAGTGGATCGGGCAGGCACATCTTC,CASSGSGRHIF
.,15,TRBJ1-1,TRBV29-1,many,TGCAGCGTTGAAATGGGAATGGGGGCGTCTGCTGAAGCTTTCTTT,CSVEMGMGASAEAFF
.,14,TRBJ1-1,TRBV5-1,many,TGCGCCAGCAGCTGGGGGGCCGGGGACACTGAAGCTTTCTTT,CASSWGAGDTEAFF
.,13,TRBJ1-1,TRBV20-1,many,TGCAGTGCTAGAGGGGGCTTTGGAACTGAAGCTTTCTTT,CSARGGFGTEAFF
.,16,TRBJ1-1,TRBV13,many,TGTGCCAGCAGCCTAGCCCTGGAACTTATGAACACTGAAGCTTTCTTT,CASSLALELMNTEAFF
TRBD1,16,TRBJ2-3,TRBV6-2/TRBV6-3,many,TGTGCCAGCAGCACCGGGACAGGGGTTTGGACAGATACGCAGTATTTT,CASSTGTGVWTDTQYF
.,16,TRBJ1-5,TRBV10-2,few,TGCGCCAGCAGTGATGGTCCCCCGGGTAACAATCAGCCCCAGCATTTT,CASSDGPPGNNQPQHF
TRBD1,15,TRBJ1-5,TRBV20-1,.,TGCAGTGCTAGCCCCGGGACAGGAATTAATCAGCCCCAGCATTTT,CSASPGTGINQPQHF
.,12,TRBJ2-5,TRBV10-3,many,TGTGCCATCAGTGAGTCGGGGAGGACCCAGTACTTC,CAISESGRTQYF
TRBD1,13,TRBJ1-5,TRBV3-1,.,TGTGCCAGCAGTAAAACAGGGGGCGAGCCCCAGCATTTT,CASSKTGGEPQHF
.,15,TRBJ1-2,TRBV20-1,many,TGCAGTGCTGGCGAGTCGGGGTCAGTGAACTATGGCTACACCTTC,CSAGESGSVNYGYTF
.,16,TRBJ2-7,TRBV6-1,many,TGTGCCAGCAGGGAACTCGGAGGGCCCTCCTCCTACGAGCAGTACTTC,CASRELGGPSSYEQYF
.,12,TRBJ1-1,TRBV30,many,TGTGCCTGGGGGGGTCGAAGCACTGAAGCTTTCTTT,CAWGGRSTEAFF
.,12,TRBJ2-5,TRBV2,many,TGTGCCAGCAGTGAAGGGGGGGAGACCCAGTACTTC,CASSEGGETQYF
.,15,TRBJ2-7,TRBV19,few,TGTGCCAGTAGTTTCGGGGGAATGGGATCCTACGAGCAGTACTTC,CASSFGGMGSYEQYF
.,13,TRBJ1-2,TRBV6-1,many,TGTGCCAGCAGCCCCGGAGGGGATTATGGCTACACCTTC,CASSPGGDYGYTF
.,16,TRBJ1-1,TRBV12-3/TRBV12-4,.,TGTGCCAGCAGCTTGGAACTTTCCGTCGGCGGAACTGAAGCTTTCTTT,CASSLELSVGGTEAFF
TRBD1,15,TRBJ1-5,TRBV4-1,.,TGCGCCAGCAGCCAGGTGGACAGGGGGGATCAGCCCCAGCATTTT,CASSQVDRGDQPQHF
.,15,TRBJ2-7,TRBV27,many,TGTGCCAGCAGTTTATCAAAGGGTTCCGTATCCGAGCAGTACTTC,CASSLSKGSVSEQYF
.,17,TRBJ2-5,TRBV3-1,many,TGTGCCAGCAGCCAAAGGTTGAGGGCCGGGACGCAAGAGACCCAGTACTTC,CASSQRLRAGTQETQYF
.,15,TRBJ2-7,TRBV19,many,TGTGCCAGTAGTATGTCGACCGGATCCCCCTACGAGCAGTACTTC,CASSMSTGSPYEQYF
.,13,TRBJ1-2,TRBV20-1,many,TGCAGTGCTAGAGATCGTGGGGGAGGCGGCTACACCTTC,CSARDRGGGGYTF
.,11,TRBJ2-7,TRBV7-8,few,TGTGCCAGCAGCTCCGGTTGGGAGCAGTACTTC,CASSSGWEQYF
TRBD1,16,TRBJ2-7,TRBV7-6,few,TGTGCCAGCAGCTTAGTCCCCGGGACAGGGGGCTACGAGCAGTACTTC,CASSLVPGTGGYEQYF
TRBD1,13,TRBJ2-7,TRBV25-1,few,TGTGCCAGCGTAGACAGGGTAAACTACGAGCAGTACTTC,CASVDRVNYEQYF
TRBD2,13,TRBJ2-7,TRBV20-1,.,TGCAGTGCTAGATCGACTAGCGACTACGAGCAGTACTTC,CSARSTSDYEQYF
TRBD2,14,TRBJ2-2,TRBV20-1,many,TGCAGTGCTAGTAGGCTAGCGGTGACCGGGGAGCTGTTTTTT,CSASRLAVTGELFF
TRBD1,18,TRBJ1-2,TRBV20-1,many,TGCAGTGCTAGAGATACCCGGGCAGGGGGCGAAGCTAACTATGGCTACACCTTC,CSARDTRAGGEANYGYTF
TRBD1,18,TRBJ1-6,TRBV6-1,many,TGTGCCAGCAGTGAACCCCCCGCAGGGGGCTCCTATAATTCACCCCTCCACTTT,CASSEPPAGGSYNSPLHF
TRBD2,13,TRBJ2-7,TRBV12-3/TRBV12-4,.,TGTGCCAGCAGCCTCCCGAGGGAGGGCGAGCAGTACTTC,CASSLPREGEQYF
TRBD2,15,TRBJ2-1,TRBV24-1,many,TGTGCCACCAGTGCCTGGACTAGCTCCTACAATGAGCAGTTCTTC,CATSAWTSSYNEQFF
TRBD1,15,TRBJ2-5,TRBV2,.,TGTGCCAGCAGTGAACTCGGGACAGTGGGGGAGACCCAGTACTTC,CASSELGTVGETQYF
.,15,TRBJ1-3,TRBV27,many,TGTGCCAGCAGTGCTTCAGGGTTATCTGGAAACACCATATATTTT,CASSASGLSGNTIYF
TRBD1,15,TRBJ2-2,TRBV15,many,TGTGCCACCAGCACTTTGGACAGGGCTGGCGGGGAGCTGTTTTTT,CATSTLDRAGGELFF
.,12,TRBJ2-7,TRBV12-3/TRBV12-4,many,TGTGCCAGCACCTGGGACTCCTACGAGCAGTACTTC,CASTWDSYEQYF
TRBD1,14,TRBJ2-7,TRBV6-5,many,TGTGCCAGCAGTTACAAGACAGGGTCCTACGAGCAGTACTTC,CASSYKTGSYEQYF
.,13,TRBJ1-2,TRBV10-1,many,TGCGCCAGCAGCCCCGGACAGCCTTATGGCTACACCTTC,CASSPGQPYGYTF
.,13,TRBJ2-4,TRBV28,many,TGTGCCAGCACAAATGGGGGGCGAAACATTCAGTACTTC,CASTNGGRNIQYF
TRBD1,16,TRBJ2-2,TRBV11-2,many,TGTGCCAGCAGCCTACAGGGGCCACTCAACACCGGGGAGCTGTTTTTT,CASSLQGPLNTGELFF
.,13,TRBJ1-6,TRBV7-2,many,TGTGCCAGCAGCTCTCAATGGCACAGGGCCCTCCACTTT,CASSSQWHRALHF
.,15,TRBJ1-6,TRBV30,many,TGTGCCTGGAGGGGTGAGGGACAAGGGTTGTCACCCCTCCACTTT,CAWRGEGQGLSPLHF
TRBD2,16,TRBJ2-2,TRBV2,many,TGTGCCAGCAGCGTACCGGGACTAGCGGACTTCGGGGAGCTGTTTTTT,CASSVPGLADFGELFF